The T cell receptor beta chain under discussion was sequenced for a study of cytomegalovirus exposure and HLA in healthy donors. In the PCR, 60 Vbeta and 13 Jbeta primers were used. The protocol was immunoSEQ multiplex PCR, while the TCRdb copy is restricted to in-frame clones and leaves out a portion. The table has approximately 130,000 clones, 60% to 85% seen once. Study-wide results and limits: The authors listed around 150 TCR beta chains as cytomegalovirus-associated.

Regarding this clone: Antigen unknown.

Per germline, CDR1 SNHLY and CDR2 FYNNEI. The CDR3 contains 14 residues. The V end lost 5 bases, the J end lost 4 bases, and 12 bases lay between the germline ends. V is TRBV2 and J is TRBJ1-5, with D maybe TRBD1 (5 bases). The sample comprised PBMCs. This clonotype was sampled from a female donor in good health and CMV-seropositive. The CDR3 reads CASSHGTANQPQHF. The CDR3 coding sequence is TGTGCCAGCAGTCACGGGACTGCAAATCAGCCCCAGCATTTT. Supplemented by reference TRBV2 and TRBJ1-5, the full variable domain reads EPEVTQTPSHQVTQMGQEVILRCVPISNHLYFYWYRQILGQKVEFLVSFYNNEISEKSEIFDDQFSVERPDGSNFTLKIRSTKLEDSAMYFCASSHGTANQPQHFGDGTRLSIL.